This is a list of T cell receptor beta chains from one sample in a study of cytomegalovirus exposure and HLA in healthy donors. Sequencing was performed with immunoSEQ multiplex PCR; in TCRdb, only in-frame clones are kept and a portion is missing. The sample's table shows over 75,000 clones. The material sequenced was PBMCs. Receptors originate from a girl aged 10 to 17 in good health and CMV-seropositive. CDR3s include the opening cysteine and the closing phenylalanine or tryptophan. Fields, in order: V gene, J gene, D gene, CDR3 DNA, CDR3 protein. The D gene is left open where the match is weak.

>TRBV5-1|TRBJ1-4|.
TGCGCCAGCAGCACAGGGTCAACTAATGAAAAACTGTTTTTT
CASSTGSTNEKLFF
>TRBV28|TRBJ1-5|TRBD1
TGTGCCAGCAGTTACTACCCCGGTCTGGAGACAGGGGGCAATCAGCCCCAGCATTTT
CASSYYPGLETGGNQPQHF
>TRBV5-1|TRBJ2-5|TRBD2
TGCGCCAGCAGCTTGGATGGGGCTAGCGGAAAACCTCCCTACTTC
CASSLDGASGKPPYF
>TRBV2|TRBJ1-2|.
TGTGCCAGCAGTGATTCCATCTATGGCTACACCTTC
CASSDSIYGYTF
>TRBV5-1|TRBJ2-1|TRBD1
TGCGCCAGCAGCTCGGGACAGGGGGCCTTGAATGAGCAGTTCTTC
CASSSGQGALNEQFF
>TRBV13|TRBJ2-1|TRBD1
TGTGCCAGCCGCAACACAGGGGGCTCAAATGAGCAGTTCTTC
CASRNTGGSNEQFF
>TRBV18|TRBJ2-1|.
TGTGCCAGCTCACCAGCAGGGCGGACTCCGAACAGGGTGAGAGGGGACAATGAGCAGTTCTTC
CASSPAGRTPNRVRGDNEQFF
>TRBV30|TRBJ2-1|TRBD1
TGTGCCTTCCGGGACAGGGGCTACAATGAGCAGTTCTTC
CAFRDRGYNEQFF
>TRBV27|TRBJ2-7|TRBD1
TGTGCCAGCAGTTGGGACAGGGTTAACGAGCAGTACTTC
CASSWDRVNEQYF
>TRBV5-3|TRBJ1-5|.
TGTGCCAGAAGCTTACCGGCGGTCGTTCAGCCCCAGCATTTT
CARSLPAVVQPQHF
>TRBV7-2|TRBJ2-1|TRBD2
TGTGCCAGCAGCCCTCCTAGCGGCAATGAGCAGTTCTTC
CASSPPSGNEQFF
>TRBV9|TRBJ2-1|.
TGTGCCAGCAGCGTAGACGGACTAAACAATGAGCAGTTCTTC
CASSVDGLNNEQFF
>TRBV20-1|TRBJ2-1|.
TGCAGTGCTCATCTCCAGGATGAGCAGTTCTTC
CSAHLQDEQFF
>TRBV5-1|TRBJ2-7|TRBD1
TGCGCCAGCAGCTTTGGACAGGGAGGCGACGAGCAGTACTTC
CASSFGQGGDEQYF
>TRBV25-1|TRBJ1-2|.
TGTGCCAGCAGTGAGCCCAGGGCTAACTATGGCTACACCTTC
CASSEPRANYGYTF
>TRBV14|TRBJ1-4|.
TGTGCCAGCAGCCAAGATATATCGGGGGGAGTCGGGGAAAAACTGTTTTTT
CASSQDISGGVGEKLFF
>TRBV9|TRBJ2-1|TRBD2
TGTGCCAGCAGCGCCCCCCCCGGGACTAGCGGGAACAATGAGCAGTTCTTC
CASSAPPGTSGNNEQFF
>TRBV4-3|TRBJ2-7|.
TGCGCCAGCAGCCAAGAAGGGCAGGGGGACTTCTACGAGCAGTACTTC
CASSQEGQGDFYEQYF
>TRBV4-3|TRBJ2-1|TRBD1
TGCGCCAGCAGCCAAGAAACGGACAGGGACGATGAGCAGTTCTTC
CASSQETDRDDEQFF
>TRBV7-2|TRBJ2-5|.
TGTGCCAGCAGCTTAGCACGCTGGCGGGGTGGGGAGACCCAGTACTTC
CASSLARWRGGETQYF
>TRBV5-1|TRBJ1-6|TRBD1
TGCGCCAGCAGCGCCCGGGACAGGGGAGTCGGAGGTAATTCACCCCTCCACTTT
CASSARDRGVGGNSPLHF
>TRBV7-6|TRBJ2-5|TRBD2
TGTGCCAGCAACCAAGGCTCCAGTGGACTAGCTGGGGAGACCCAGTACTTC
CASNQGSSGLAGETQYF
>TRBV9|TRBJ1-1|.
TGTGCCAGCAGCGAGCGGACGGGGAACACTGAAGCTTTCTTT
CASSERTGNTEAFF
>TRBV18|TRBJ1-1|.
TGTGCCAGCTCATGGGAGATGAACACTGAAGCTTTCTTT
CASSWEMNTEAFF
>TRBV29-1|TRBJ2-5|.
TGCAGCGTTGATACAGATCTTAGGGAGACCCAGTACTTC
CSVDTDLRETQYF
>TRBV6-1|TRBJ2-6|.
TGTGCCAGCAGTGAGAGGCACTCTGGGGCCAACGTCCTGACTTTC
CASSERHSGANVLTF
>TRBV4-1|TRBJ1-1|TRBD1
TGCGCCAGCAGCGACCGACAGGGTTCAGCTGAAGCTTTCTTT
CASSDRQGSAEAFF
>TRBV4-1|TRBJ1-1|TRBD1
TGCGCCAGCAGCCAGGCTCCCCAGGGGGTTGACAACACTGAAGCTTTCTTT
CASSQAPQGVDNTEAFF
>TRBV7-3|TRBJ2-3|.
TGTGCCAGCAGCCCCGGACCTGGCGGGGGCACAGATACGCAGTATTTT
CASSPGPGGGTDTQYF
>TRBV10-3|TRBJ1-2|TRBD1
TGTGCCATCAGTGACCAAATGAGGACAGGGGATTTTGGCTACACCTTC
CAISDQMRTGDFGYTF
>TRBV4-3|TRBJ1-5|.
TGCGCCAGCAGCCAAGATCTTTGGGCCGGCTATAGCAATCAGCCCCAGCATTTT
CASSQDLWAGYSNQPQHF
>TRBV18|TRBJ2-1|.
TGTGCCAGCTCACTCAACCAGGGCGAGCTCAATGAGCAGTTCTTC
CASSLNQGELNEQFF
>TRBV7-3|TRBJ2-5|TRBD2
TGTGCCAGCAGCCGGACTAGCGGGGGGGAGTACCAAGAGACCCAGTACTTC
CASSRTSGGEYQETQYF
>TRBV27|TRBJ1-5|.
TGTGCCAGCAGTGCCCAGGGGAGCAATCAGCCCCAGCATTTT
CASSAQGSNQPQHF
>TRBV5-8|TRBJ1-6|.
TGTGCCAGCAGCTTGGTCGAACAGGGTTTTATCCTCCACTTT
CASSLVEQGFILHF
>TRBV4-1|TRBJ1-4|.
TGCGCCAGCAGCCAAGTGGCGGGGGCAACTAATGAAAAACTGTTTTTT
CASSQVAGATNEKLFF
>TRBV5-4|TRBJ1-4|TRBD1
TGTGCCAGCAGCTCACGCAGGGGGGAGGATGAAAAACTGTTTTTT
CASSSRRGEDEKLFF
>TRBV9|TRBJ1-1|TRBD1
TGTGCCAGCAGCGAGTGGACAGGGGAGGACACTGAAGCTTTCTTT
CASSEWTGEDTEAFF
>TRBV4-3|TRBJ1-2|.
TGCGCCAGCAGCCAAGATCTAGGGGGGGGGAACTATGGCTACACCTTC
CASSQDLGGGNYGYTF
>TRBV11-2|TRBJ2-5|.
TGTGCCAGCAGCGTACAGGGTTACCAAGAGACCCAGTACTTC
CASSVQGYQETQYF
>TRBV6-1|TRBJ2-7|.
TGTGCCAGCAGTGACCCCAAGGGGAACCTTGCTCCCTACGAGCAGTACTTC
CASSDPKGNLAPYEQYF
>TRBV11-3|TRBJ2-1|TRBD1
TGTGCCAGCAGCTTAAGAGGACAGGGGACCAATGAGCAGTTCTTC
CASSLRGQGTNEQFF
>TRBV4-1|TRBJ1-1|.
TGCGCCAGCAGCCACGACGGCTCAGCGACTGAAGCTTTCTTT
CASSHDGSATEAFF